The next 2 T cell receptor beta chains were all read from a single sample in a study of patients and donors after allogeneic stem cell transplantation. A single record per CDR3 protein comes from TCRdb applying MiXCR to the RT-PCR reads. The sample lists 70,000 to 100,000 distinct CDR3 sequences, 4% to 5% occurring once. Specimen: blood, either unsorted or a sorted T cell fraction (not recorded which). These receptors all come from a human donor who was either an allogeneic HSCT recipient or a stem cell or donor lymphocyte infusion donor (not recorded which). It is not recorded whose cells these are; they may come from a transplant donor.

This clonotype was seen ten or more times. This chain links TRBV20-1 with TRBJ2-7; D gene ambiguous. Germline V CDR1 and CDR2: DFQATT, SNEGSKA (reference sequence). The V gene lost 7 bases and the J gene lost 0 bases, with 10 bases spanning the gap. The CDR3 runs 12 residues. CDR3 amino acids: CSVGRGSYEQYF. In nucleotides, the CDR3 is TGCAGTGTTGGGCGCGGCTCCTACGAGCAGTACTTC.

This chain joins TRBV5-4 and TRBJ2-2, with no clear D. The CDR3 contains 12 residues. CDR1 is SGHNT and CDR2 is YYREEE in the germline V gene (reference sequence). V was shortened by 4 bases and J by 7 bases, with 8 bases between the two germline ends. The CDR3 bases are TGTGCCAGCAGCACCCAGGACGGGGAGCTGTTTTTT. It translates to CASSTQDGELFF.